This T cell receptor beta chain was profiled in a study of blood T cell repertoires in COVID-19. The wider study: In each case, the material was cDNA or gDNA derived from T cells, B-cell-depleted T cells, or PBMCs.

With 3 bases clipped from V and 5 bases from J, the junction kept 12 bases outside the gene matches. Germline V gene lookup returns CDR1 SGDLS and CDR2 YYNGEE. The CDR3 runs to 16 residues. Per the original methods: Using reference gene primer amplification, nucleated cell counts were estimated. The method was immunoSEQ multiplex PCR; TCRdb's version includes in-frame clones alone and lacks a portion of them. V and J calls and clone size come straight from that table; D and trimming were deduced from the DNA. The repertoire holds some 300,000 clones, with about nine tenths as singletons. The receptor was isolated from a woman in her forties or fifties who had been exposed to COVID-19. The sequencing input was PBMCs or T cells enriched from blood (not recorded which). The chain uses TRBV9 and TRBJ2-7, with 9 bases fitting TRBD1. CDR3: CASSADIGTGSHEQYF. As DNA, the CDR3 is TGTGCCAGCAGCGCTGACATAGGGACAGGGAGCCACGAGCAGTACTTC.